The source of this TCR beta chain is a study of T cells in Graves' hyperthyroidism and ophthalmopathy. This CDR3 spans 19 amino acids. Germline CDR1 is SGHAT and CDR2 is FQNNGV. The J segment lost 3 bases and the V segment lost 5 bases, leaving 16 bases of the junction unmatched. Clinical symptoms, serum thyroxine, TRAb, thyroid ultrasound and orbital computed tomography established diagnosis. Cells are PBMCs isolated from more than 8.5 ml of fresh blood. TCR beta CDR3 regions were amplified from RNA. First-round RT-PCR with HTBI primers amplified the TCR CDR3 region. TCRdb reprocessed the multiplex PCR reads via MiXCR and lists one record per CDR3 protein. Among hundreds of thousands of distinct CDR3 sequences, roughly 15% were seen once, and the ten largest hold around 9.6%. In this sample, this clonotype turned up many times.

The receptor was isolated from a woman aged 18-29 years with Graves' hyperthyroidism. This chain uses TRBV11-2 with TRBJ2-3; TRBD2 matches at 11 bases. The source material was blood. The CDR3 DNA sequence: TGTGCCAGCAGCCGCAGGACCTCTAGCGGGAGGCCTCGAACAGATACGCAGTATTTT. As protein: CASSRRTSSGRPRTDTQYF.